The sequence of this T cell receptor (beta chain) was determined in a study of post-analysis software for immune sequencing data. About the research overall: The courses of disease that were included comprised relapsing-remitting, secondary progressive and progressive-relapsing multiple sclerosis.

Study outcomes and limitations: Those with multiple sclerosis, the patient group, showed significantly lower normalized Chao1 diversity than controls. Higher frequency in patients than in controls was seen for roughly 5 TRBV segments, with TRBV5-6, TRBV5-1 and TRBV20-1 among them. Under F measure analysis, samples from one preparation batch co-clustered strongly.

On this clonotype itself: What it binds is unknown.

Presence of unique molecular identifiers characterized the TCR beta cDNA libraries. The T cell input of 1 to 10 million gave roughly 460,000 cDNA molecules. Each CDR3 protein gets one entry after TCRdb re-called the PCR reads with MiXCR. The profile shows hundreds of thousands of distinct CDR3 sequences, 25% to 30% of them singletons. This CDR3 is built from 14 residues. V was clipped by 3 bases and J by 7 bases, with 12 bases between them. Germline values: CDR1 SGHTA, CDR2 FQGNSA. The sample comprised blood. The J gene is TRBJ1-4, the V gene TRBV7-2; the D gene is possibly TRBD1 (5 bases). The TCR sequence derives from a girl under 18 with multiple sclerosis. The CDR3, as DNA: TGTGCCAGCAGCTTTATTGGGGGTGGTGAAAAACTGTTTTTT. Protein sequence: CASSFIGGGEKLFF.